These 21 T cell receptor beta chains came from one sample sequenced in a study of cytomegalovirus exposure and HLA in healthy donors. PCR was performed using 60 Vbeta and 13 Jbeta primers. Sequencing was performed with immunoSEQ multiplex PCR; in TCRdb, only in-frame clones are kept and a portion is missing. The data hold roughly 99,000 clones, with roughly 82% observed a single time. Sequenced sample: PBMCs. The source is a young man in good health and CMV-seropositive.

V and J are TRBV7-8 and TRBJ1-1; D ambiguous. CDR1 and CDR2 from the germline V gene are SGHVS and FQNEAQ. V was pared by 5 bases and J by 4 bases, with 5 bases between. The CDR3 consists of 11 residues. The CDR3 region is CASSPSTEAFF. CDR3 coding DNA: TGTGCCAGCAGCCCGTCCACTGAAGCTTTCTTT.

In nucleotides, the CDR3 is TGTGCCAGCAGTTACTCTGGAGGGTCTGGCTACACCTTC. This gives the protein CASSYSGGSGYTF. The chain employs TRBV6-5 and TRBJ1-2, with D unclear. The CDR3 extends over 13 amino acids. Germline CDR1 is MNHEY and CDR2 is SVGAGI. Between the trimmed V and J ends, which lost 0 bases and 7 bases, there was a span of 9 bases.

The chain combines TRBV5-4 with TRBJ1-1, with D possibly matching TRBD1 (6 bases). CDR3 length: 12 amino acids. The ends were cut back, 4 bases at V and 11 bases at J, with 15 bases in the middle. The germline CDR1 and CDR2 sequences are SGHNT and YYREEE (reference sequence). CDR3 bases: TGTGCCAGCAGCCTTCAGGGGATGACTGCTTTCTTT. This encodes CASSLQGMTAFF. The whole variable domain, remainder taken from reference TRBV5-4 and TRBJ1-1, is ETGVTQSPTHLIKTRGQQVTLRCSSQSGHNTVSWYQQALGQGPQFIFQYYREEENGRGNFPPRFSGLQFPNYSSELNVNALELDDSALYLCASSLQGMTAFFGQGTRLTVV.

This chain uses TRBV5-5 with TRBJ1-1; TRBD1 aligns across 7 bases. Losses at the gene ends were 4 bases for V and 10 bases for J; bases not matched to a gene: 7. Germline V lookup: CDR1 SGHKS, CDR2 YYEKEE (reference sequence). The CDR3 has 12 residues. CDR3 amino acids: CASSLGGGLAFF. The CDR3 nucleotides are TGTGCCAGCAGCCTGGGAGGGGGCCTAGCTTTCTTT.

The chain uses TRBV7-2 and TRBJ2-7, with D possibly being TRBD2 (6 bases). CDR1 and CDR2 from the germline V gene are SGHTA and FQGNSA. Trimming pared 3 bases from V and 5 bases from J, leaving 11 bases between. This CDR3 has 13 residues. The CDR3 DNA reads TGTGCCAGCAGCTTCCGGGAGCTCAACGAGCAGTACTTC. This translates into CASSFRELNEQYF.

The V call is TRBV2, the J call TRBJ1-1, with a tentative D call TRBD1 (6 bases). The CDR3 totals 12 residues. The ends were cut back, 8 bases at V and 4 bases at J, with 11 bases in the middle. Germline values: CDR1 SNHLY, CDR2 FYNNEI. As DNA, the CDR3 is TGTGCCAGCTCGGACAGTTTCACTGAAGCTTTCTTT. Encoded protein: CASSDSFTEAFF.

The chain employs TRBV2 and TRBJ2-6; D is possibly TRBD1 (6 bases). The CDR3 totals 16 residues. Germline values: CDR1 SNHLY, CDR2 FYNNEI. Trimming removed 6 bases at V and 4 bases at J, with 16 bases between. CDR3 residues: CASRLDTGRGANVLTF. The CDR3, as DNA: TGTGCCAGCAGGCTCGACACAGGGAGAGGGGCCAACGTCCTGACTTTC.

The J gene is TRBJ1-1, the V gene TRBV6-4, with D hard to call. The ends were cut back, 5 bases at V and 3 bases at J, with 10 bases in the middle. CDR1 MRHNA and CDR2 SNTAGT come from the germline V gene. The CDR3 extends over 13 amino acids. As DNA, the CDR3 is TGTGCCAGCAGTTACCACCGGGACACTGAAGCTTTCTTT. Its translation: CASSYHRDTEAFF.

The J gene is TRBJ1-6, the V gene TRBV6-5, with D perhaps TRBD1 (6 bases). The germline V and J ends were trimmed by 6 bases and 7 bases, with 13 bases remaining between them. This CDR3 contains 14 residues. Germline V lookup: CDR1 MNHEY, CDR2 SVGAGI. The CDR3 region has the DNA TGTGCCAGCAGCCGACAGGTCGAAAATTCACCCCTCCACTTT. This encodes CASSRQVENSPLHF.

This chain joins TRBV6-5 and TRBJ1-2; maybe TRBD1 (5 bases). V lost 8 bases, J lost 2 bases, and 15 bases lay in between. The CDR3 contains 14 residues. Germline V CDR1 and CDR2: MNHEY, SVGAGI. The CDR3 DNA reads TGTGCCAGCTCACGCGCCGGGGGGAACTATGGCTACACCTTC. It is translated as CASSRAGGNYGYTF.

The DNA of the CDR3 is TGTGCCAGCAGCTTAGCGGACAGCTCCATCTATGGCTACACCTTC. Its translation is CASSLADSSIYGYTF. This rearrangement joins TRBV7-9 to TRBJ1-2; perhaps TRBD1 as D (6 bases). CDR1 and CDR2 from the germline V gene are SEHNR and FQNEAQ (reference sequence). V shed 0 bases and J shed 4 bases, with 12 bases lying between them. The CDR3 is 15 amino acids.

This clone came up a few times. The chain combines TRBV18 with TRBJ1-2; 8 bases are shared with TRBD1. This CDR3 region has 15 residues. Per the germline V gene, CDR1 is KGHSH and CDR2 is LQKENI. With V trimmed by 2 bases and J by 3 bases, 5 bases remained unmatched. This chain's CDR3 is CASSPDETGDYGYTF. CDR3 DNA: TGTGCCAGCTCACCAGACGAGACAGGGGACTATGGCTACACCTTC.

Here the CDR3 DNA reads TGCGCCAGCAGTGAGGAGACAGGGATTAATTCACCCCTCCACTTT. Protein sequence: CASSEETGINSPLHF. This chain links TRBV10-1 with TRBJ1-6; 7 bases match TRBD1. The CDR3 consists of 15 residues. With V trimmed by 2 bases and J by 6 bases, 4 bases remained unmatched. CDR1 WNHNN and CDR2 SYGVQD come from the germline V gene (reference sequence).

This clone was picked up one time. CDR3 residues: CASSLGAGDNEQFF. The CDR3 DNA is TGTGCCAGCAGCTTGGGAGCGGGGGACAATGAGCAGTTCTTC. The rearrangement uses TRBV5-6 and TRBJ2-1; TRBD2 matches at 8 bases. This CDR3 is built from 14 residues. V shed 0 bases, J shed 5 bases, and the junction held 1 base outside the gene matches. Looked up from germline, CDR1 is SGHDT and CDR2 is YYEEEE.

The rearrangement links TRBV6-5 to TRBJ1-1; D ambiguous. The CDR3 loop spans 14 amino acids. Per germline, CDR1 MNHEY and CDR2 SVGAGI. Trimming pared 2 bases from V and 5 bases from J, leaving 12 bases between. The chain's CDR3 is CASSYPGEETEAFF. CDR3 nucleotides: TGTGCCAGCAGTTACCCCGGGGAGGAGACTGAAGCTTTCTTT.

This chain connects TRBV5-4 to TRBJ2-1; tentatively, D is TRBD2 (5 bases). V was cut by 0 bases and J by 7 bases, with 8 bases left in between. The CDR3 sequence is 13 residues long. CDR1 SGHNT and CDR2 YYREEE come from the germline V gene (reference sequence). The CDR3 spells CASSLAPGNEQFF. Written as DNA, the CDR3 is TGTGCCAGCAGCTTGGCCCCGGGGAATGAGCAGTTCTTC.

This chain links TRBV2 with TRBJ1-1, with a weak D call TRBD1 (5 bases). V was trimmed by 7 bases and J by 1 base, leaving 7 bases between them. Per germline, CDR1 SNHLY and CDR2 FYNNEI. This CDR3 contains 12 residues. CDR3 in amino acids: CASNRGNTEAFF. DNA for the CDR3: TGTGCCAGCAATAGGGGGAACACTGAAGCTTTCTTT.

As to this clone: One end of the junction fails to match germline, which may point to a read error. CDR3 bases: TGTGCCAGCAGCGGACAGGATTTTAATGAGAGCTATGACTACACCTTC. It is translated as CASSGQDFNESYDYTF. The J gene is TRBJ1-2, the V gene TRBV7-9; 7 bases agree with TRBD1. The germline gives CDR1 SEHNR, CDR2 FQNEAQ (reference sequence). This CDR3 has 16 residues. Complete variable domain (other parts from reference TRBV7-9 and TRBJ1-2): DTGVSQNPRHKITKRGQNVTFRCDPISEHNRLYWYRQTLGQGPEFLTYFQNEAQLEKSRLLSDRFSAERPKGSFSTLEIQRTEQGDSAMYLCASSGQDFNESYDYTFGSGTRLTVV.

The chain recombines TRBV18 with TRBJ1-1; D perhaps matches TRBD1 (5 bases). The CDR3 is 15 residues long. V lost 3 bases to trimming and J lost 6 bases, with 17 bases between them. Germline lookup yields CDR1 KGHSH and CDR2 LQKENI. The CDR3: CASSPFFGGDAEAFF. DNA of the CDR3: TGTGCCAGCTCACCTTTTTTCGGGGGGGACGCTGAAGCTTTCTTT.

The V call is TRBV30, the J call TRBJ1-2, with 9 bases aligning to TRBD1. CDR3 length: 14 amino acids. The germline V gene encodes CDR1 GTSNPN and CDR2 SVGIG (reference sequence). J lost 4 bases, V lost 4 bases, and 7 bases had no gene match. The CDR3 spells CAWNRGQGGYGYTF. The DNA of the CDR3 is TGTGCCTGGAATCGGGGACAGGGAGGCTATGGCTACACCTTC.

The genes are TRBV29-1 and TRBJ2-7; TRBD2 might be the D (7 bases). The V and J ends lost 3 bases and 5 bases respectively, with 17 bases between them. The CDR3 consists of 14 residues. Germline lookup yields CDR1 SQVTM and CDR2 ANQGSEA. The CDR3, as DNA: TGCAGCGTTGAGGGAGGGGGTCCCGCCGACGAGCAGTACTTC. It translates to CSVEGGGPADEQYF.